This entry lists 11 T cell receptor beta chains sequenced from one sample in a study of somatic mutations in cytotoxic T cells in rheumatoid arthritis. This table comes from immunoSEQ multiplex PCR, and its TCRdb copy is limited to in-frame clones, with some not included. The sample yields 10,000 to 15,000 clones, roughly 80% seen once. Sequencing was performed on CD8+ T cells sorted from blood. The receptors here all came from an adult with rheumatoid arthritis.

This chain connects TRBV6-5 to TRBJ2-3; 11 bases line up with TRBD1. From germline, CDR1 is MNHEY and CDR2 SVGAGI. J gave up 4 bases and V 0 bases, and 3 bases lay outside the gene matches. The CDR3 is 16 residues long. The CDR3 here is CASSYSWTGGADTQYF. Written as DNA, the CDR3 is TGTGCCAGCAGTTACTCCTGGACAGGGGGCGCAGATACGCAGTATTTT.

This sequence joins TRBV27 and TRBJ2-1; 11 bases are shared with TRBD1. Germline CDR1 MNHEY, CDR2 SMNVEV (reference sequence). This CDR3 region has 14 residues. With 5 bases clipped from V and 7 bases from J, the junction kept 4 bases outside the gene matches. The CDR3 DNA reads as TGTGCCAGCAGTGCCGGGACAGGGGGGAATGAGCAGTTCTTC. It is translated as CASSAGTGGNEQFF.

This chain connects TRBV19 to TRBJ2-5, with D possibly called TRBD1 or TRBD2 (7 bases each). The CDR3 is made up of 13 amino acids. Trimming cost V 3 bases and J 5 bases, with 10 bases left between them. Germline CDR1 reads LNHDA; CDR2 reads SQIVND (reference sequence). The CDR3 reads CASSIQGGETQYF. The CDR3, as DNA: TGTGCCAGTAGTATTCAGGGGGGGGAGACCCAGTACTTC.

This chain joins TRBV30 and TRBJ1-3; possible D gene TRBD1, 5 bases. The germline V gene encodes CDR1 GTSNPN and CDR2 SVGIG (reference sequence). The CDR3 runs 14 residues. The V and J ends lost 3 bases and 0 bases respectively, with 9 bases between them. The CDR3 DNA reads as TGTGCCTGGAGGGGACTTTTCTCTGGAAACACCATATATTTT. Its translation: CAWRGLFSGNTIYF.

The genes are TRBV7-9 and TRBJ1-1; D is uncertain. Trimming removed 5 bases at V and 2 bases at J, with 15 bases between. The CDR3 has 15 amino acids. Germline V lookup: CDR1 SEHNR, CDR2 FQNEAQ (reference sequence). CDR3 DNA sequence: TGTGCCAGCAGCCTCCCCAACCTGGGAAACACTGAAGCTTTCTTT. Its protein is CASSLPNLGNTEAFF.

A few counts support this clone. V gene TRBV4-1 combines with J gene TRBJ1-2, with TRBD1 matching over 7 bases. The CDR3 sequence is 15 residues long. In germline, CDR1 is MGHRA, CDR2 YSYEKL. V shed 3 bases and J 8 bases; nucleotides not matched to a gene: 12. CDR3 residues: CASSQVPPTGVGYTF. Written as DNA, the CDR3 is TGCGCCAGCAGCCAGGTTCCCCCCACAGGGGTGGGCTACACCTTC.

The rearrangement uses TRBV29-1 and TRBJ2-7; D is unclear. There are 14 residues in the CDR3. CDR1 and CDR2 from the germline V gene are SQVTM and ANQGSEA. V dropped 0 bases and J dropped 0 bases, with 9 bases sitting between them. The CDR3: CSVEETEHSYEQYF. Here the CDR3 DNA reads TGCAGCGTTGAAGAAACGGAGCACTCCTACGAGCAGTACTTC.

This chain joins TRBV6-5 and TRBJ1-2; D gene uncertain. The CDR3 spans 13 residues. V was trimmed by 5 bases and J by 4 bases, leaving 11 bases between them. Germline V lookup: CDR1 MNHEY, CDR2 SVGAGI. CDR3 in amino acids: CASSGRKSYGYTF. CDR3 DNA: TGTGCCAGCAGTGGACGGAAAAGCTATGGCTACACCTTC.

This sequence joins TRBV30 and TRBJ1-1; maybe TRBD1 (6 bases). The CDR3 covers 15 residues. Per germline, CDR1 GTSNPN and CDR2 SVGIG (reference sequence). Trimming cost V 2 bases and J 4 bases, with 17 bases left between them. The CDR3 sequence is CAWSTLLEGGTEAFF. The DNA of the CDR3 is TGTGCCTGGAGTACATTACTAGAAGGGGGCACTGAAGCTTTCTTT.

V and J are TRBV5-1 and TRBJ2-3; D call uncertain. Trimming pared 0 bases from V and 6 bases from J, leaving 5 bases between. The CDR3 runs to 12 residues. Germline values: CDR1 SGHRS, CDR2 YFSETQ. The DNA for the CDR3 is TGCGCCAGCAGCTTGGCCTTCGATACGCAGTATTTT. Its protein product is CASSLAFDTQYF. The complete variable domain, with remaining parts taken from reference TRBV5-1 and TRBJ2-3, reads KAGVTQTPRYLIKTRGQQVTLSCSPISGHRSVSWYQQTPGQGLQFLFEYFSETQRNKGNFPGRFSGRQFSNSRSEMNVSTLELGDSALYLCASSLAFDTQYFGPGTRLTVL.

This clone came up a few times. The chain uses TRBV12-5 and TRBJ1-3; D is possibly TRBD1 (5 bases). Germline loops: CDR1 LGHNT, CDR2 FRNRAP. Trimming took 5 bases from V and 4 from J, leaving 12 bases between them. This CDR3 comprises 14 residues. The CDR3 DNA reads as TGTGCTAGTGGTCCCCCGGGGGTAGGAAACACCATATATTTT. Translation gives CASGPPGVGNTIYF.